The 12 T cell receptor beta chains below were found in one sample sequenced in a study of T cells in Graves' hyperthyroidism and ophthalmopathy. Using RNA transcripts as the source, TCR beta CDR3 regions were amplified. HTBI primers were employed in a first-round RT-PCR of the TCR CDR3. TCRdb used MiXCR to reprocess the multiplex PCR reads, holding one entry per CDR3 protein. The sample lists over 700,000 distinct CDR3 sequences, roughly 37% seen once, with about 8.9% in the top ten. Source material: blood. The receptors stem from a man younger than 35 with Graves' hyperthyroidism.

This clonotype was seen at least ten times. This rearrangement joins TRBV29-1 to TRBJ2-7; D call uncertain. CDR1 and CDR2 (germline): SQVTM, ANQGSEA. CDR3 length: 13 amino acids. The V and J ends lost 1 base and 1 base respectively, with 8 bases between them. The CDR3 nucleotides are TGCAGCGTTGAAGGCCCCGAGTCCTACGAGCAGTACTTC. Protein sequence: CSVEGPESYEQYF.

This clonotype was detected only a few times. The rearrangement links TRBV20-1 to TRBJ1-1; D is undetermined. Germline V gene data show CDR1 as DFQATT and CDR2 as SNEGSKA (reference sequence). The CDR3 is 12 amino acids. The germline V and J ends were trimmed by 2 bases and 2 bases, with 6 bases remaining between them. The CDR3 sequence is CSARRENTEAFF. The CDR3 DNA is TGCAGTGCTAGAAGGGAAAACACTGAAGCTTTCTTT.

This chain joins TRBV25-1 and TRBJ2-5; TRBD2 might be the D (6 bases). Germline loops: CDR1 MGHDK, CDR2 SYGVNS. This CDR3 contains 15 residues. V gave up 0 bases and J gave up 7 bases, with 15 bases separating them. The CDR3 DNA reads TGTGCCAGCAGTGAATATAGCCTCAACGGGGGGACCCAGTACTTC. Encoded protein: CASSEYSLNGGTQYF.

The chain recombines TRBV29-1 with TRBJ2-6; no definite D call. V lost 6 bases and J 4 bases, leaving 7 bases between the germline ends. Germline CDR1 is SQVTM and CDR2 is ANQGSEA. The CDR3 consists of 12 residues. CDR3 in amino acids: CSVRAGANVLTF. For the CDR3, the DNA is TGCAGCGTCCGGGCGGGGGCCAACGTCCTGACTTTC.

This clonotype was detected ten times or more. The chain joins TRBV5-1 to TRBJ1-2; possible D gene TRBD1, 6 bases. The V end lost 0 bases, the J end lost 6 bases, and 12 bases lay between the germline ends. This CDR3 region has 14 residues. From germline, CDR1 is SGHRS and CDR2 YFSETQ. The CDR3 loop is CASSLDGQRNGYTF. CDR3 DNA sequence: TGCGCCAGCAGCTTGGACGGACAGAGGAATGGCTACACCTTC.

This clonotype has more than one count but fewer than ten. A read error may account for a junction end that differs from germline. The rearrangement uses TRBV10-3 and TRBJ2-7, with D tentatively TRBD2 (6 bases). CDR1 and CDR2 (germline): ENHRY, SYGVKD. This CDR3 has 13 amino acids. The CDR3 loop reads CASSRPGDYEQYF. The CDR3 DNA is TGTGCCAGCAGTCGCCCGGGAGATTACGAGCAGTACTTC.

V usage is TRBV9 and J usage is TRBJ2-7; TRBD2 agrees at 8 bases. Germline V CDR1 and CDR2: SGDLS, YYNGEE. This CDR3 spans 16 amino acids. With 4 bases clipped from V and 2 bases from J, the junction kept 11 bases outside the gene matches. The CDR3 DNA is TGTGCCAGCAGCCAAGAAGGAGTAGCGGGGACCTACGAGCAGTACTTC. Translation gives CASSQEGVAGTYEQYF.

This clonotype was recorded many times. This chain links TRBV9 with TRBJ1-3; D unclear. The germline CDR1 and CDR2 sequences are SGDLS and YYNGEE. Trimming cost V 3 bases and J 0 bases, with 10 bases left between them. The CDR3 is 15 residues long. The CDR3 coding sequence is TGTGCCAGCAGCGCCGGTCGGGGCTCTGGAAACACCATATATTTT. Translation: CASSAGRGSGNTIYF.

This clonotype was counted at least ten times. The chain has TRBV10-2 and TRBJ1-6, with D possibly TRBD1 on 5 matching bases. There are 17 residues in the CDR3. Looked up from germline, CDR1 is WSHSY and CDR2 is SAAADI. Trimming removed 6 bases from V and 7 bases from J, with 22 bases in between. CDR3 protein: CASSYEGRMRLNSPLHF. The CDR3 DNA is TGCGCCAGCAGCTATGAGGGGCGGATGCGTTTAAATTCACCCCTCCACTTT.

This clonotype was observed a handful of times. The chain joins TRBV7-9 to TRBJ2-5; a possible D gene is TRBD2 (5 bases). Trimming shortened V by 3 bases and J by 5 bases, and 16 bases separated the two germline ends. Germline lookup yields CDR1 SEHNR and CDR2 FQNEAQ (reference sequence). The CDR3 totals 15 residues. The CDR3 is CASSLMEDPGETQYF. CDR3 DNA: TGTGCCAGCAGCTTGATGGAGGACCCGGGGGAGACCCAGTACTTC.

This clonotype appeared a few times. The chain couples TRBV7-8 to TRBJ2-7; 7 nucleotides align to TRBD1. Losses at the gene ends were 2 bases for V and 2 bases for J; bases not matched to a gene: 6. Germline V gives CDR1 SGHVS, CDR2 FQNEAQ. This CDR3 region has 15 residues. In nucleotides, the CDR3 is TGTGCCAGCAGCTTATACAGGGGTCAGACCTACGAGCAGTACTTC. It translates to CASSLYRGQTYEQYF.

This clonotype was seen a handful of times. Just one base apart from a much larger clone, this may be a read error. The CDR3 nucleotides read TGTGCCAGCAGTGAACTCGGACAGGAGGGAGAGACCCAGTACTTC. Encoded protein: CASSELGQEGETQYF. This rearrangement joins TRBV2 to TRBJ2-5; D is possibly TRBD1 (7 bases). Germline assignment: CDR1 SNHLY and CDR2 FYNNEI. This CDR3 is built from 15 residues. Trimming removed 2 bases at V and 4 bases at J, with 14 bases between.